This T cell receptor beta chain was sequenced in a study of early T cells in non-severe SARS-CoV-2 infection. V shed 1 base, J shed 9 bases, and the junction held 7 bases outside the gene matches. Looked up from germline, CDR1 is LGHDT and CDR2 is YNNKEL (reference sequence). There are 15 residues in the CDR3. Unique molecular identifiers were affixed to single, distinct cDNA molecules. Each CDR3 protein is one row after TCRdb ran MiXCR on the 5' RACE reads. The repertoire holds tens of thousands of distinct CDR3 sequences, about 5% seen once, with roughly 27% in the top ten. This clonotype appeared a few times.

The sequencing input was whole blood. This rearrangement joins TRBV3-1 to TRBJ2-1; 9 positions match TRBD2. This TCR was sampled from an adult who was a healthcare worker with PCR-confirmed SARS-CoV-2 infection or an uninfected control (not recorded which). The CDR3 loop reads CASSQVSGRIGEQFF. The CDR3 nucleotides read TGTGCCAGCAGCCAAGTCAGCGGGAGGATAGGTGAGCAGTTCTTC.